The present T cell receptor beta chain was sequenced within a study of cytomegalovirus exposure and HLA in healthy donors. Amplification used 60 Vbeta primers and 13 Jbeta primers. TCRdb's table, derived via immunoSEQ multiplex PCR, lists solely in-frame clones and lacks some. This table holds under 200,000 clones, 81% found once. Germline CDR1 reads SGHRS; CDR2 reads YFSETQ. The CDR3 loop spans 14 amino acids. This receptor was obtained from a man aged 45-60 years in good health and CMV-seropositive. The rearrangement joins TRBV5-1 to TRBJ1-3, with 10 nucleotides matching TRBD1. TRBJ2-2 explains the end of the DNA better; the J call may be wrong. Sequenced input: PBMCs. This chain's CDR3 is CASGRQGASGELFF. The CDR3 nucleotides read TGCGCCAGCGGGAGACAGGGGGCATCCGGGGAGCTGTTTTTT.